This T cell receptor (beta chain) was sequenced during a study of OX40 agonist ivuxolimab in advanced cancers. Findings and limits, study-wide: At 0.1 to 3.0 mg/kg, clonal expansion of CD4+ and CD8+ blood T cells had occurred by week 6. Average numbers of expanded clones were greater in CD8+ T cells than in CD4+.

Trimming shortened V by 4 bases and J by 1 base, and 13 bases separated the two germline ends. This CDR3 has 15 residues. Germline V gene lookup returns CDR1 MNHEY and CDR2 SMNVEV (reference sequence). For this clone: Its antigen remains unknown.

Assay used: immunoSEQ multiplex PCR; TCRdb lists only in-frame clones, some missing. Altogether more than 25,000 clones are present, around 90% being singletons, with the ten largest covering over 7.5%. The clonotype comes from an adult with an advanced solid tumor such as melanoma, head and neck, liver or kidney cancer. This sample comprised CD4+ or CD8+ T cells sorted from blood, obtained in a trial of the OX40 agonist ivuxolimab. This sequence joins TRBV27 and TRBJ2-5, with a possible D match to TRBD2 (6 bases). CDR3 nucleotide sequence: TGTGCCAGCAGTTCCTCGCCGGGACTCCAAGAGACCCAGTACTTC. This sequence encodes CASSSSPGLQETQYF.